The rows below give T cell receptor beta chains drawn from one sample of a study of radiotherapy plus CTLA-4 blockade in lung cancer. Profiled with immunoSEQ multiplex PCR; TCRdb holds only in-frame clones, not every one. The sample yields about 80,000 clones, 60% to 85% seen once. This specimen consisted of peripheral blood, obtained from a patient treated with radiotherapy plus ipilimumab. Receptors were obtained from a human donor with non-small cell lung cancer whose response to radiotherapy plus ipilimumab could not be evaluated. Some clones in this sample may be carry-over from other donors' samples. The CDR3 runs from the conserved cysteine through the conserved F or W. The D gene is left open where the match is weak. For some rows the clone size is stated as once, few or many, or as a class when expanded; others skip it.

D	V	size	J	DNA	CDR3
.	TRBV18	many	TRBJ1-1	TGTGCCAGCTCACCACCTGGGGGCAGGGTCGATGAAGCTTTCTTT	CASSPPGGRVDEAFF
.	TRBV6-5	.	TRBJ1-2	TGTGCCTCCAGAGGCAGCCAAATCTATGGCTACACCTTC	CASRGSQIYGYTF
TRBD1	TRBV9	.	TRBJ1-2	TGTGCCAGCACCCTAGGGACAGGGGGCCTTGGCTACACCTTC	CASTLGTGGLGYTF
TRBD1	TRBV7-8	.	TRBJ2-2	TGTGCCAGCAGCTCGACAGGGAGTTTAATGGAGCTGTTTTTT	CASSSTGSLMELFF
.	TRBV5-6	.	TRBJ1-1	TGTGCCAGCAGCCCTTCGGGTCTCAGAATGAACACTGAAGCTTTCTTT	CASSPSGLRMNTEAFF
TRBD1	TRBV27	.	TRBJ1-2	TGTGCCAGCAGTTTAGGACAGGGGAAGTATGGCTACACCTTC	CASSLGQGKYGYTF
TRBD2	TRBV6-5	.	TRBJ2-2	TGTGCCAGCAGTTACTCGTCAGGGAGGGACACCGGGGAGCTGTTTTTT	CASSYSSGRDTGELFF
.	TRBV5-6	few	TRBJ1-2	TGTGCCAGCAGCTTGGGGCGGACAGCCCGAGATTACTATGGCTACACCTTC	CASSLGRTARDYYGYTF
TRBD1	TRBV19	.	TRBJ2-5	TGTGCCAGTAGTAGCGGGACAGGGTTTATAGAGACCCAGTACTTC	CASSSGTGFIETQYF
TRBD1	TRBV5-5	.	TRBJ1-5	TGTGCCAGCAGCCCAGACAGGGGGGAGCCCCAGCATTTT	CASSPDRGEPQHF
TRBD2	TRBV6-1	.	TRBJ2-3	TGTGCCAGCAGCCGGACTAGCGGGGACACAGATACGCAGTATTTT	CASSRTSGDTDTQYF
TRBD2	TRBV9	.	TRBJ2-3	TGTGCCAGCAGCCGGACTGAGCGGGGGGTCACAGATACGCAGTATTTT	CASSRTERGVTDTQYF
.	TRBV7-3	.	TRBJ2-1	TGTGCCAGCAGCCCCGCGGGGGCCCATAATTACAATGAGCAGTTCTTC	CASSPAGAHNYNEQFF
TRBD1	TRBV4-3	few	TRBJ1-1	TGCGCCAGCAGCCAGGAACACAGGGGAACTGAAGCTTTCTTT	CASSQEHRGTEAFF
TRBD1	TRBV15	.	TRBJ2-5	TGTGCCACCAGCACTCGACAGGGGGTCCTCTCGGAGACCCAGTACTTC	CATSTRQGVLSETQYF
.	TRBV5-6	.	TRBJ2-5	TGTGCCAGCAGCTTGAGTCCCACGGGAGAGACCCAGTACTTC	CASSLSPTGETQYF
.	TRBV28	.	TRBJ1-2	TGTGCCAGCAGTTCTGCGGGGAACTATGGCTACACCTTC	CASSSAGNYGYTF
TRBD2	TRBV28	.	TRBJ2-5	TGTGCCAGCAGCGGAGCTAGCGGGCAAGAGACCCAGTACTTC	CASSGASGQETQYF
.	TRBV5-6	.	TRBJ2-6	TGTGCCAGCAGCTTGTTTCTAGGCGGGGCCAACGTCCTGACTTTC	CASSLFLGGANVLTF
TRBD1	TRBV13	.	TRBJ2-5	TGTGCCAGCAGCTTAACCGGACAGGGGGGAGAGACCCAGTACTTC	CASSLTGQGGETQYF
.	TRBV12-2	once	TRBJ1-6	TGTGCAAGTCGTTCCAACAGGAGCTCCTATAATTCACCCCTCCACTTT	CASRSNRSSYNSPLHF
.	TRBV5-4	.	TRBJ1-2	TGTGCCAGCAGCTTCGAAGTCCAGGGGTTTGGCTACACCTTC	CASSFEVQGFGYTF
.	TRBV28	.	TRBJ1-2	TGTGCCAGCAACCCTCTAGGGGGGGGACTGAACTATGGCTACACCTTC	CASNPLGGGLNYGYTF
.	TRBV7-9	.	TRBJ1-5	TGTGCCAGCAGCTTAGAGGGGCGCAATCAGCCCCAGCATTTT	CASSLEGRNQPQHF
TRBD1	TRBV19	.	TRBJ2-4	TGTGCCAGTAGTATGCGGGACAGGACCCTTCAGTACTTC	CASSMRDRTLQYF
.	TRBV6-5	once	TRBJ2-2	TGTGCCAGCAGTTACATTCCCTTCCCGGCCGGGGAGCTGTTTTTT	CASSYIPFPAGELFF
TRBD2	TRBV5-4	.	TRBJ2-2	TGTGCCAGCAGCCCGGGGGGGCGGCAGGCTGGCACCGGGGAGCTGTTTTTT	CASSPGGRQAGTGELFF
.	TRBV5-1	.	TRBJ1-1	TGCGCCAGCAGCTTGGGAGGAAGGGCGAGGGACACTGAAGCTTTCTTT	CASSLGGRARDTEAFF
.	TRBV5-5	.	TRBJ1-2	TGTGCCAGCAGCTTGTCGGGAAATGACTATGGCTACACCTTC	CASSLSGNDYGYTF
TRBD2	TRBV18	.	TRBJ2-2	TGTGCCAGCTCACCTTTTAGCGGGGGGCTCCGGAACACCGGGGAGCTGTTTTTT	CASSPFSGGLRNTGELFF
TRBD2	TRBV6-5	.	TRBJ2-1	TGTGCCAGCAGTTACTCGGGGGACGGGGGGGAGTTCTTC	CASSYSGDGGEFF